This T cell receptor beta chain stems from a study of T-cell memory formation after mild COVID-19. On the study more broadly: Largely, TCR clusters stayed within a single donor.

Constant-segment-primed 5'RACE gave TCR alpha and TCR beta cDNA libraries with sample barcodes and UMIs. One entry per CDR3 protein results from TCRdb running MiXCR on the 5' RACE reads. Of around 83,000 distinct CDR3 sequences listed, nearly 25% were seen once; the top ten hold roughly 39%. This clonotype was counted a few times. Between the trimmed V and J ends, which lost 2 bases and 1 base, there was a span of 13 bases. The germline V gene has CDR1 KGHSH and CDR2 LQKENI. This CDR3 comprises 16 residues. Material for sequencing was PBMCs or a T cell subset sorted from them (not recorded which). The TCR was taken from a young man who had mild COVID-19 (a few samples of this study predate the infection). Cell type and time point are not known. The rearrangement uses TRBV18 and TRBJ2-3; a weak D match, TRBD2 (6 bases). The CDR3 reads CASSPWDSSGTDTQYF. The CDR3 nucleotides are TGTGCCAGCTCACCATGGGACTCGTCCGGCACAGATACGCAGTATTTT.